Described below is a single T cell receptor (beta chain) sequence and its context. Authors of the study amplified TCR beta CDR3 regions from RNA transcripts. When the TCR CDR3 underwent first-round RT-PCR, the HTBI primer set was used. TCRdb itself ran the multiplex PCR reads through MiXCR, one entry per CDR3 protein. The table records 650,000 to 800,000 distinct CDR3 sequences, just under 45% of them present only once. This specimen comes from a study of T cells in Graves' hyperthyroidism and ophthalmopathy. The CDR3 contains 16 residues. Germline V gives CDR1 MGHDK, CDR2 SYGVNS. The V and J ends lost 3 bases and 0 bases, in that order; junction bases with no gene match: 3.

Material for sequencing was peripheral blood or thyroid tissue (not recorded which). The chain employs TRBV25-1 and TRBJ1-4, with TRBD1 identical over 8 bases. This TCR came from an adult man with Graves' disease, either hyperthyroidism or ophthalmopathy (not recorded which). The CDR3: CASSEDRDPTNEKLFF. Written as DNA, the CDR3 is TGTGCCAGCAGTGAGGACAGGGATCCAACTAATGAAAAACTGTTTTTT.